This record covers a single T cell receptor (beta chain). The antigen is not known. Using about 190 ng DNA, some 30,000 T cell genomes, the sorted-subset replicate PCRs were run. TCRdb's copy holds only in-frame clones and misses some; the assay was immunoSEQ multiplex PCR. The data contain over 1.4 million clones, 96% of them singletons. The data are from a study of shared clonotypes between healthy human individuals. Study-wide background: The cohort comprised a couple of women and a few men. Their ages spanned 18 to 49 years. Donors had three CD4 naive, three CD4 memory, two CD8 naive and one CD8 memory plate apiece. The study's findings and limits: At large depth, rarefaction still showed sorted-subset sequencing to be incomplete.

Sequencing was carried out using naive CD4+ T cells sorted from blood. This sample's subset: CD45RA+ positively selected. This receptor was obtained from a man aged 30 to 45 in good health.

The CDR3, as DNA: TGTGCCAGCAGCCCCATCGCGGGGGGCAATCAGCCCCAGCATTTT. This encodes CASSPIAGGNQPQHF. The gene calls are TRBV28 and TRBJ1-5; weak D call: TRBD1 (5 bases). The germline V and J ends were trimmed by 6 bases and 2 bases, with 14 bases remaining between them. This CDR3 spans 15 amino acids. CDR1 is MDHEN and CDR2 is SYDVKM in the germline V gene.